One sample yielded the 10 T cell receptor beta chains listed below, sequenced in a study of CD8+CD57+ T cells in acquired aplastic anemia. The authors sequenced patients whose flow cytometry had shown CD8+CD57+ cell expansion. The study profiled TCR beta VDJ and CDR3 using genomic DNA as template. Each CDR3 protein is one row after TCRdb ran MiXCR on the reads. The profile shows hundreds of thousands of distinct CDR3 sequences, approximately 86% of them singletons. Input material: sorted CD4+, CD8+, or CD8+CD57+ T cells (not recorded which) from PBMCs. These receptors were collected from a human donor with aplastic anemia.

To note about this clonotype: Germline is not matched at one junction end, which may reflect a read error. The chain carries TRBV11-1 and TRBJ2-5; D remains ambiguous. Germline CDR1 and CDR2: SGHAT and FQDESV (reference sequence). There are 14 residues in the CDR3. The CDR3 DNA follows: TGTGCCACCAGCAGAGGTATGAAACAAGAGACCCAGTACTTC. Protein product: CATSRGMKQETQYF.

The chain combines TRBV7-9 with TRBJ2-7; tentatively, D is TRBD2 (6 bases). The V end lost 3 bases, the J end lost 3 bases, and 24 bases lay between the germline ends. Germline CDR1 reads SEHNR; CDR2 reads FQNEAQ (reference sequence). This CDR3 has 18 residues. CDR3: CASSFQGGAAALYYEQYV. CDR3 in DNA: TGTGCCAGCAGCTTTCAGGGAGGCGCGGCAGCCCTGTACTACGAGCAGTACGTC.

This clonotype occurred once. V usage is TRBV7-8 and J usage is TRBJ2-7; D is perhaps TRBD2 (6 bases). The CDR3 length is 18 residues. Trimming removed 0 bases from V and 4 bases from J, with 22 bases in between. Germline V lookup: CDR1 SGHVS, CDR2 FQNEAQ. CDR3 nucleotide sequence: TGTGCCAGCAGCTTAGCGGGAGGCCGCGATACGCTTTATTACGAGCAGTACGTC. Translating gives CASSLAGGRDTLYYEQYV.

CDR3 in DNA: TGTGCCAGCAGCTTGGGAGAGGACCCGAAGGATGGCTACACCTTC. It yields the protein CASSLGEDPKDGYTF. The gene calls are TRBV5-6 and TRBJ1-2; no definite D call. V gave up 0 bases and J gave up 6 bases, with 15 bases separating them. This CDR3 comprises 15 residues. Per the germline V gene, CDR1 is SGHDT and CDR2 is YYEEEE.

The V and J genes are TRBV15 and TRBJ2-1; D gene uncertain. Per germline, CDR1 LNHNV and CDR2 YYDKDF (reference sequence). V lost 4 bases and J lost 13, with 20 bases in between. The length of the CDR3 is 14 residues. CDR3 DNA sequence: TGTGCCACCAGCAAGGGCGCCAGCCAAGATACCCAGTTCTTC. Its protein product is CATSKGASQDTQFF.

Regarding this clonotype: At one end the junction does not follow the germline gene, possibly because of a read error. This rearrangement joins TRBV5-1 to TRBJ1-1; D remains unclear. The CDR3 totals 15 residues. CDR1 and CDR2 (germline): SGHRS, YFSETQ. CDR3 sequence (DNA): TGCGCCAGCACATCTCCCTATTTAGTGAACACCGGAGCTCTCTTT. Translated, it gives CASTSPYLVNTGALF.

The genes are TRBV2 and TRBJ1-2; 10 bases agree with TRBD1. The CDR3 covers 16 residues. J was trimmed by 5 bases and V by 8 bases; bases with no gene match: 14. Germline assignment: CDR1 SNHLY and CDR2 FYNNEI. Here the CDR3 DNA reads TGTGCCAGCGGGGCACGGGACAGGGGCTTGCAGTATGGCTACACCTTC. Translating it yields CASGARDRGLQYGYTF.

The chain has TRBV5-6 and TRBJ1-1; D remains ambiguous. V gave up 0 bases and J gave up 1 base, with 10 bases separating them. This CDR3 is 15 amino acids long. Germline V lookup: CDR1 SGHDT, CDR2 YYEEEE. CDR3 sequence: CASSLDGSGNTEAFF. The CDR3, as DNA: TGTGCCAGCAGCTTGGATGGCTCAGGGAACACTGAAGCTTTCTTT. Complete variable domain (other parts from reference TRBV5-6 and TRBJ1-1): DAGVTQSPTHLIKTRGQQVTLRCSPKSGHDTVSWYQQALGQGPQFIFQYYEEEERQRGNFPDRFSGHQFPNYSSELNVNALLLGDSALYLCASSLDGSGNTEAFFGQGTRLTVV.

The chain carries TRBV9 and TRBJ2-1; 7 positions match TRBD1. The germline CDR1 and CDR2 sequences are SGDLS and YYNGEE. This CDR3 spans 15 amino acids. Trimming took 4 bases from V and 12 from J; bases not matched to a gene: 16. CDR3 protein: CASSQRDRPYNLQFF. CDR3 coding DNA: TGTGCCAGCAGCCAAAGGGACAGACCATACAATTTGCAGTTCTTC.

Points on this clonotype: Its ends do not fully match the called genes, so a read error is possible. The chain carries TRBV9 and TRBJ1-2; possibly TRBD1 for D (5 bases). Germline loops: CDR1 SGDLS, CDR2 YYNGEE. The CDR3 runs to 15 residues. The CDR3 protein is CASSYVQGNDEQYAF. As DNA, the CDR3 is TGTGCCAGCAGTTACGTGCAGGGTAACGACGAGCAGTACGCCTTC.